The subject of this entry is one T cell receptor beta chain. Its specificity is unknown. Treatment noted: roughly 10-day PBMC culture with coronavirus spike peptide pools or control peptides (ViraFEST assay). The Oncomine TCR Beta short-read assay was applied to DNA of cultured CD4+ T cells. TCRdb used MiXCR to reprocess the PCR reads, holding one entry per CDR3 protein. The table shows approximately 12,000 distinct CDR3 sequences, with about three quarters occurring only once. The sample is drawn from a study of vaccination and CD4 T cells after COVID-19. Broader study findings: From about 20 to 38, the median of SARS-CoV-2-reactive clonotypes rose without reaching significance.

The V gene's germline CDR1 is SGHTA and CDR2 FQGNSA. CDR3 length: 13 amino acids. Trimming left V 1 base short and J 8 bases short, with 8 bases between. The clonotype comes from a human donor who had recovered from COVID-19. The specimen sequenced was CD4+ T cells from blood, cultured in vitro. The J gene is TRBJ1-4, the V gene TRBV7-2; D is undetermined. This CDR3 is CASSLVADEKLFF. CDR3 sequence (DNA): TGTGCCAGCAGCTTAGTTGCAGACGAAAAACTGTTTTTT.